This T cell receptor beta chain derives from a study of post-analysis software for immune sequencing data. Study overall: Recorded disease courses covered relapsing-remitting, secondary progressive and progressive-relapsing multiple sclerosis. Some patients had no subtype annotation.

Carried by the TCR beta cDNA libraries were unique molecular identifiers. In TCRdb, the PCR reads were re-called with MiXCR into one record per CDR3 protein. The sample consists of a few hundred thousand distinct CDR3 sequences, around a third of them appearing once. The germline V and J ends were trimmed by 6 bases and 5 bases, with 17 bases remaining between them. The CDR3 consists of 15 residues. Germline V CDR1 and CDR2: MNHEY, SMNVEV (reference sequence). This clonotype was picked up many times. Its antigen remains unknown. Study-wide results and caveats: There were five or six TRBV segments more frequent in patients than controls, and TRBV5-6, TRBV5-1 and TRBV20-1 were among them. Controls significantly exceeded multiple sclerosis patients in normalized Chao1 diversity. Analysis by F measure revealed that same-batch samples clustered strongly together.

The receptor comes from a girl aged 2-17 years with multiple sclerosis. This chain uses TRBV27 with TRBJ2-1; D is unclear. The sequenced material came from blood. The CDR3, as DNA: TGTGCCAGCAGCGAAGAAACTCCCGACCACAATGAGCAGTTCTTC. Protein: CASSEETPDHNEQFF.